This TCR beta chain emerged from a study of blood T cell repertoires in COVID-19 (dated by TCRdb to 2019 to 2021). As for the study more broadly: The collaborator samples originated in the United States, Italy and Spain and spanned the acute and convalescent phases of COVID-19. The material from the prospective study consisted of cDNA or gDNA derived from T cells, B-cell-depleted T cells, or PBMCs. Deeply sampled blood TCRbeta repertoires from subjects exposed to, actively infected with, or recovered from COVID-19 were included in the dataset. The repertoires were made available in a free public database intended to serve as a resource for research on the immune response to SARS-CoV-2. Samples were obtained from the ongoing ImmuneRACE study (first 160 participants) and from 1,254 subjects provided by 6 global collaborators. Sample metadata almost always included a de-identified subject ID, COVID-19 status, age in years and sex. Where available, HLA class I and class II types were taken from metadata supplied by the sample provider and were not determined by assay-based typing.

TCRbeta CDR3 regions were amplified from genomic DNA by means of the immunoSEQ Assay, a bias-controlled multiplex PCR. In the source study's methods: The number of nucleated cells in each sample was estimated from the amplification of reference gene primers within the assay. Sequence reads were collapsed and filtered to measure the absolute abundance of every unique TCRbeta CDR3 rearrangement. For each sample, productive Simpson clonality was calculated as the square root of Simpson's diversity index across productive rearrangements. As stored in TCRdb, this immuneACCESS dataset retains in-frame rearrangements with V and J assigned. A fraction of the clones does not appear; measured against another copy, unresolved V genes explain less than half of the discrepancy, and the remainder lacks a known reason. Clone size and the V and J calls come from that table; the DNA yielded D and trimming. This sample has about 96,000 clones in its table, and 80% to 90% of those were observed once. Clones ranked in the top ten supply roughly 4.2% of the sample.

One collaborating source in Seattle enrolled patients during active infection and followed them longitudinally through the course of disease. Whole blood was collected in K2EDTA tubes by collaborating institutions according to the institutions' own protocols. For TCRbeta analysis, collaborators shipped samples as frozen whole blood, isolated PBMCs, or DNA extracted from either of those sample types. Broader findings and caveats from the paper: The quantity of clinical and demographic metadata differed by source and by participant and was supplied without curation.

This clone was found once. The antigen it binds to is not known. The sample holds no much larger clone one base away, and base qualities are not on file. The CDR3 covers 16 residues, taking in both the cysteine and the phenylalanine. Here the CDR3 DNA is all that survives: 48 bases in frame from base 1. Sequences SGHRS (CDR1) and YFSETQ (CDR2) are obtained from the germline V gene. For this chain, trimming is 0 bases at the V end and 5 bases at the J end, and the number of junction bases without a gene match is 6. Specimen: peripheral blood. The chain links TRBV5-1 with TRBJ2-5, and TRBD1 matches 11 of the central bases. The receptor comes from a human donor with COVID-19, enrolled during active disease. The donor label of this sample is uncertain. The CDR3 region: CASSLAGQGAGETQYF. The nucleotide sequence reads as follows: TGCGCCAGCAGCTTGGCCGGACAGGGGGCAGGGGAGACCCAGTACTTC.